The source of this T cell receptor (beta chain) is a study of T-cell memory formation after mild COVID-19. Regarding the study as a whole: Whether second-wave clones peaking at day 37 were SARS-CoV-2 specific went unconfirmed.

MiXCR, run by TCRdb on the 5' RACE reads, gives a single entry per CDR3 protein. The sample includes roughly 500,000 distinct CDR3 sequences, roughly 20% of them seen just once. For this clonotype: The antigen is undetermined.

Germline V gives CDR1 LGHNA, CDR2 YSLEER. The CDR3 is made up of 15 amino acids. V gave up 3 bases and J gave up 4 bases; unmatched junction bases: 5. Sequences were obtained from PBMCs or a T cell subset sorted from them (not recorded which). The sequence was obtained from an adult woman who had mild COVID-19 (a few samples of this study predate the infection). Cell type and time point are not known. This sequence joins TRBV4-3 and TRBJ2-7; 11 bases map to TRBD2. CDR3 sequence: CASSHSGTSGYEQYF. CDR3 DNA: TGCGCCAGCAGCCACTCCGGGACTAGCGGTTACGAGCAGTACTTC.